This T cell receptor (beta chain) came from a study of cytomegalovirus exposure and HLA in healthy donors. TCRdb's table, derived via immunoSEQ multiplex PCR, lists solely in-frame clones and lacks some. Altogether fewer than 85,000 clones are present, over 85% being singletons, with the ten largest covering 3.5% to 4%. As regards this clone: What it recognizes is unknown.

The germline V gene has CDR1 SGHDN and CDR2 FVKESK. This CDR3 has 15 amino acids. V dropped 0 bases and J dropped 4 bases, with 12 bases sitting between them. Study findings and constraints: A list of 150 to 200 TCR beta chains associated with cytomegalovirus was given.

The chain joins TRBV14 to TRBJ1-2, with a possible D match to TRBD1 (5 bases). The source of this sequence is a woman between 18 and 29 years old in good health and CMV-seropositive. Input material: PBMCs. The CDR3 sequence: CASSQDVGAAYGYTF. CDR3 nucleotides: TGTGCCAGCAGCCAAGATGTAGGGGCAGCCTATGGCTACACCTTC.